Listed below are T cell receptor beta chains from one sample, sequenced in a study of blood T cells in healthy people across ages. MiXCR was run by TCRdb on the 5' RACE reads, yielding one entry per CDR3 protein. The sample holds some 640,000 distinct CDR3 sequences, approximately 49% seen once. The sequenced sample consisted of blood. The receptors stem from a woman in her sixties in good health. The CDR3 runs from the conserved cysteine through the conserved F or W. The D gene is left open where the match is weak. Some rows mark clone size as missing; the rest say once, few, many or name a class of expanded clone.

clone_size j_call d_call v_call cdr3_aa cdr3_nt
. TRBJ2-7 . TRBV7-9 CASSLGSRSYEQYF TGTGCCAGCAGCCTAGGGTCCCGAAGCTACGAGCAGTACTTC
many TRBJ2-5 . TRBV27 CASSLSFRGAQETQYF TGTGCCAGCAGTTTATCGTTCCGGGGGGCGCAAGAGACCCAGTACTTC
. TRBJ2-1 . TRBV12-3/TRBV12-4 CASRPFHTRYNEQFF TGTGCCAGCAGGCCTTTTCATACACGGTACAATGAGCAGTTCTTC
. TRBJ2-7 . TRBV9 CASSVEGRVGDEQYF TGTGCCAGCAGCGTAGAGGGCCGTGTGGGTGACGAGCAGTACTTC
. TRBJ2-7 TRBD1 TRBV13 CASSLGGGQGAYEQYF TGTGCCAGCAGCTTAGGAGGCGGGCAGGGGGCCTACGAGCAGTACTTC
many TRBJ1-2 . TRBV20-1 CSPRGRDSYYGYTF TGCAGTCCCAGAGGCCGGGATTCTTACTATGGCTACACCTTC
. TRBJ2-5 . TRBV20-1 CSARLPGETQYF TGCAGTGCCCGGCTACCCGGAGAGACCCAGTACTTC
. TRBJ2-1 TRBD2 TRBV20-1 CSASDPLNSGSFNEQFF TGCAGTGCTAGCGATCCCCTTAATAGCGGGAGTTTTAATGAGCAGTTCTTC
few TRBJ2-7 . TRBV7-2 CASSLVRLMPYEQYF TGTGCCAGCAGCTTAGTGAGGTTAATGCCCTACGAGCAGTACTTC
few TRBJ2-5 TRBD2 TRBV20-1 CSARKSGRALETQYF TGCAGTGCTAGGAAAAGCGGGAGGGCTTTGGAGACCCAGTACTTC
. TRBJ2-7 . TRBV10-3 CAISEMAEAYEQYF TGTGCCATCAGTGAGATGGCAGAAGCCTACGAGCAGTACTTC
. TRBJ1-1 . TRBV7-2 CASSPRTAPVAFF TGTGCCAGCAGCCCCCGGACTGCCCCTGTCGCTTTCTTT
many TRBJ2-7 . TRBV7-8 CASSLGGSRYEQYF TGTGCCAGCAGCTTGGGTGGGAGCCGGTACGAGCAGTACTTC
few TRBJ2-6 TRBD1 TRBV7-2 CASSLSRTGVGAGANVLTF TGTGCCAGCAGCTTAAGTCGGACAGGGGTAGGCGCTGGGGCCAACGTCCTGACTTTC
. TRBJ1-2 . TRBV3-1 CASSQRVLSHGYTF TGTGCCAGCAGCCAACGGGTTCTAAGCCATGGCTACACCTTC
. TRBJ1-2 . TRBV28 CASTETGTPYGYTF TGTGCCAGCACGGAAACAGGGACCCCCTATGGCTACACCTTC
. TRBJ2-3 . TRBV18 CASSPAVGDTQYF TGTGCCAGCTCACCGGCGGTGGGAGATACGCAGTATTTT
many TRBJ2-5 TRBD1 TRBV29-1 CSVERDRRQETQYF TGCAGCGTTGAACGGGACAGGAGACAAGAGACCCAGTACTTC
. TRBJ2-6 . TRBV9 CACSVDGISGANVLTF .
. TRBJ2-7 TRBD2 TRBV29-1 CSVLPGGSGRSYEQYF TGCAGCGTCCTCCCCGGGGGTAGCGGGAGGTCCTACGAGCAGTACTTC
. TRBJ2-4 . TRBV5-1 CASSLPQRNIQYF TGCGCCAGCAGCTTGCCCCAGAGGAACATTCAGTACTTC
few TRBJ1-1 TRBD1 TRBV30 CAWRRDSLNTEAFF TGTGCCTGGAGGAGGGACAGCTTGAACACTGAAGCTTTCTTT
once TRBJ1-2 . TRBV30 CAWSVGDYGYTF TGTGCCTGGAGTGTAGGGGACTATGGCTACACCTTC
many TRBJ2-7 . TRBV20-1 CSARDSRGANYEQYF TGCAGTGCTAGAGATTCTCGCGGGGCGAACTACGAGCAGTACTTC
. TRBJ2-3 . TRBV20-1 CSANRDPFADTQYF TGCAGTGCAAACCGGGACCCCTTCGCAGATACGCAGTATTTT
. TRBJ2-2 . TRBV3-1 CTSSQVQRTTNTGELFF TGTACCAGCAGCCAAGTTCAGCGAACCACGAACACCGGGGAGCTGTTTTTT
. TRBJ2-7 TRBD2 TRBV7-2 CTSSLYGGSSYEQYF TGTACCAGCAGCTTATACGGCGGGAGCTCCTACGAGCAGTACTTC